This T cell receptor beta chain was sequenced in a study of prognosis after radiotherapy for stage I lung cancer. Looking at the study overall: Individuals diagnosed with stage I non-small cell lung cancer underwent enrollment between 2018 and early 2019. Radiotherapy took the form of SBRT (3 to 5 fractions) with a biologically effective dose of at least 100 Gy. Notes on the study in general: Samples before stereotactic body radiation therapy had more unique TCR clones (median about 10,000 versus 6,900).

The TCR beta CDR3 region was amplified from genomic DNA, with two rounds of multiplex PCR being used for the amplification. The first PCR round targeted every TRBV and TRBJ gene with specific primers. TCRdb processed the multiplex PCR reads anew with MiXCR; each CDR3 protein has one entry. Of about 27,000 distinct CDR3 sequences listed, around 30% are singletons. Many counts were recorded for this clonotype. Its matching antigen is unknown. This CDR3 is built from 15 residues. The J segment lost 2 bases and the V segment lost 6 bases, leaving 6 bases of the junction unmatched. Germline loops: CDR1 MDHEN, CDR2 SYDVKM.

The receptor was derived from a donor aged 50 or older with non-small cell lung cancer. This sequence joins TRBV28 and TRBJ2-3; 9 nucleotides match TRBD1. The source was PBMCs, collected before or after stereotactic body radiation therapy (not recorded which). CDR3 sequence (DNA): TGTGCCAGCAGCAAAGGGACAGGGAACACAGATACGCAGTATTTT. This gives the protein CASSKGTGNTDTQYF.